This T cell receptor beta chain emerged from a study of shared clonotypes between healthy human individuals. The material for each subset, its genomic DNA, was split evenly across several immunoSEQ plates. Assay used: immunoSEQ multiplex PCR; TCRdb lists only in-frame clones, some missing. The sample lists under 600,000 clones; almost 97% were seen once. CDR3 size: 12 residues. V gave up 1 base and J gave up 4 bases, with 8 bases separating them. Germline lookup yields CDR1 GTSNPN and CDR2 SVGIG (reference sequence). The specimen sequenced was naive CD4+ T cells sorted from blood. Specified subset: CD45RA+ positively selected. This sequence joins TRBV30 and TRBJ2-7; D is ambiguous. This TCR came from a woman aged 25 to 39 in good health. In DNA, the CDR3 is TGTGCCTGGAGTGCCCCAAGGTACGAGCAGTACTTC. Protein: CAWSAPRYEQYF.